This T cell receptor beta chain comes out of a study of T cell responses to AZD1222 COVID-19 vaccine (dated by TCRdb to the early 2020s). Concerning the study at large: A total of more than 230 trial participants underwent TCR sequencing, of whom 207 received two doses of AZD1222 and about 25 received two doses of the MenACWY control vaccine. Trial participants were enrolled by age into subgroups of 18-55, 56-69 and 70-plus years, and approximately 150, 30 and 60 TCR-sequenced participants, respectively, were included in these subgroups.

Taken from the germline V gene, the CDR1 and CDR2 loops are MNHEY and SVGAGI. The CDR3 has 16 amino acids, counting the end cysteine and phenylalanine. Kept here is only the CDR3 DNA, which spans 48 bases and is read in frame from base 1. V is cut by 0 bases and J by 3 bases, and the space between the germline ends is 14 bases. The CDR3 regions of human TCRbeta chains were analyzed by immunosequencing. Under the source paper's analysis protocol: Repertoire TCRs were checked for matches against a reference library of SARS-CoV-2-specific TCRs that had been generated using the MIRA antigen-specificity platform. Breadth meant the fraction of unique TCRs that were SARS-CoV-2-associated, whereas depth meant the fraction of total T cells that were SARS-CoV-2-associated. Each spike-specific TCR was assigned to its reactive spike region and to a CD4 or CD8 class using the MIRA data. Log10-transformed breadth and depth values were compared by one-way ANOVA with Sidak's multiple comparisons tests. Drawn from immuneACCESS, this table holds only the in-frame rearrangements with V and J called that TCRdb kept. Clones are partly lost; checked studies trace under half to an unresolved V gene and leave the rest unexplained. That table supplies the V and J calls and clone size; D and trimming were determined from the DNA. Across this sample there are tens of thousands of clones, with around 80% seen only once. Over 3% of the sample is in the top ten clones.

General findings and caveats noted by the study authors: The 56-69-year group was small, and its depth increase did not reach significance, likely because of low power. Only 5 to 7 AZD1222 recipients were SARS-CoV-2 seropositive at baseline, limiting conclusions about previously exposed vaccinees. Reportedly, almost half of the unique spike-specific TCRs recognized epitopes lying outside the regions that are mutated in the B.1.351 and B.1.1.7 variants. A significant rise in spike-specific TCR breadth and depth was observed after two AZD1222 doses relative to day 0 and relative to MenACWY recipients. The whole spike protein was spanned by vaccine-associated CD4 TCRs, and dominant responses were seen in regions 160-218 and 743-854. Because no day 14 peak-response samples were available, repertoires were characterized only after the peak T cell response. Participants were mostly white British, with more females than males. The authors suggested clonal diversity may have been underestimated.

On this clone: What antigen it recognizes has not been identified. No much larger clonotype is one base removed from it; base qualities were not supplied.

The sample's time point, from its label and the paper: about 28 days (+/-7) after the second vaccine dose. Because spike-specific TCR depth and breadth did not differ between the two schedules, AZD1222 recipients who got a second dose at roughly 4 weeks were pooled with those who got a second dose at roughly 12 weeks. The vaccinee samples were drawn from two UK trials, COV001 and COV002, one of which was a single-blind randomized controlled phase 2/3 trial testing AZD1222 (ChAdOx1 nCoV-19) in healthy adults. Trial participant PBMC samples were collected at day 0 and day 28 after the second dose for TCRbeta chain sequencing.

The sequencing used peripheral blood, collected 28 days after the second AZD1222 dose. The rearranged segments are TRBV6-5 and TRBJ1-2, with no confident D gene call. The sequence was collected from an adult who received the AZD1222 COVID-19 vaccine. CDR3 protein: CASSYSDRPVYYGYTF. The DNA sequence is as follows: TGTGCCAGCAGTTACTCGGACCGACCCGTTTACTATGGCTACACCTTC.